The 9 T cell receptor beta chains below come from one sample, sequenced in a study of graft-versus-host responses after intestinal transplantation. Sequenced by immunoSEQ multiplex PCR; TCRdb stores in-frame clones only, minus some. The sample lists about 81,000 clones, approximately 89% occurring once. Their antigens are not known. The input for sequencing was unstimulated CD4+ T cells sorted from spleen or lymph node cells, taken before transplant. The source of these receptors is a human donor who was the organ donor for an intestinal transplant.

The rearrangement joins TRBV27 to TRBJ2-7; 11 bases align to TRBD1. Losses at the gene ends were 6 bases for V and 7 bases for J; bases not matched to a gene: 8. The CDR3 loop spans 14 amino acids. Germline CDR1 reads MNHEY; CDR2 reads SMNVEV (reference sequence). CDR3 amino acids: CASRGTGGLGEQYF. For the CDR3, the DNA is TGTGCCAGCAGGGGGACAGGGGGGCTTGGGGAGCAGTACTTC.

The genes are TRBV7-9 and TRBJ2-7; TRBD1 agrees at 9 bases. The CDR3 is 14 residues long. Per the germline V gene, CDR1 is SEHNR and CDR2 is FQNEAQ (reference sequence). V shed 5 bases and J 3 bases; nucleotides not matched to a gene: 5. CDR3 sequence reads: CASSPQDRGYEQYF. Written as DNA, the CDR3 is TGTGCCAGCAGCCCACAGGACAGGGGCTACGAGCAGTACTTC.

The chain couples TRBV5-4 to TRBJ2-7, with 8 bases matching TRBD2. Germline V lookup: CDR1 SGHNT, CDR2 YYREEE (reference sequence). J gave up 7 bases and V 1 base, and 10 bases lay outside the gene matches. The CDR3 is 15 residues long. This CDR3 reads CASSLRRAGGGEQYF. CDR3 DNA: TGTGCCAGCAGCTTGAGGAGGGCGGGAGGAGGGGAGCAGTACTTC.

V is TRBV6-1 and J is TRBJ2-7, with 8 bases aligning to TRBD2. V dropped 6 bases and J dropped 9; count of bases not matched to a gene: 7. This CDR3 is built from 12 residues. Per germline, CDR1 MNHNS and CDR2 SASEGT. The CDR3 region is CASSGGAGVQYF. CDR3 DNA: TGTGCCAGCAGCGGTGGAGCGGGGGTGCAGTACTTC.

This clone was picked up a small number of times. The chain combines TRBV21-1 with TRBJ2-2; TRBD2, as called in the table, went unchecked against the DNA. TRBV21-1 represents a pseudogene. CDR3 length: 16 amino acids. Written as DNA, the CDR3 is TGTGCCAGGACCCCAAGACTAGCGGCCTTCGGCGGGGAGCTGTTTTTT. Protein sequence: CARTPRLAAFGGELFF.

CDR3 residues: CASSLAPAGGNSPLHF. The CDR3 DNA follows: TGTGCCAGCAGCTTGGCCCCTGCAGGGGGTAATTCACCCCTCCACTTT. This rearrangement joins TRBV5-5 to TRBJ1-6, with 7 nucleotides matching TRBD1. Germline assignment: CDR1 SGHKS and CDR2 YYEKEE (reference sequence). The CDR3 consists of 16 residues. Germline trimming cut 0 bases from V and 6 bases from J; bases unmatched to any gene: 6.

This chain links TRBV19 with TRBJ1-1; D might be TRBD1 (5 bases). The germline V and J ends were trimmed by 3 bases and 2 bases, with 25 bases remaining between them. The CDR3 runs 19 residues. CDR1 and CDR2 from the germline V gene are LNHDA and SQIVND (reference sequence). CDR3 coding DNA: TGTGCCAGTAGTATCGCCCCACAAAGACGCGGGGCTGTTAACACTGAAGCTTTCTTT. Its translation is CASSIAPQRRGAVNTEAFF.

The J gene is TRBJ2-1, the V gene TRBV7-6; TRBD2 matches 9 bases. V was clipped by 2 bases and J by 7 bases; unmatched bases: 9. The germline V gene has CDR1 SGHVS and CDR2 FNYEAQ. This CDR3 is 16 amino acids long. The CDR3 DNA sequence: TGTGCCAGCAGCTTAAGGACTAGCGCGAAGGGGAATGAGCAGTTCTTC. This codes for CASSLRTSAKGNEQFF.

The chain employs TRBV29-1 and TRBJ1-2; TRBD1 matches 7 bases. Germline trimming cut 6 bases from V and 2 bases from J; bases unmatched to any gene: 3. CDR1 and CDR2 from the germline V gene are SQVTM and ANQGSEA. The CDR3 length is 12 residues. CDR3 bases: TGCAGCGTGGAACAGGGGAACTATGGCTACACCTTC. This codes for CSVEQGNYGYTF.